This T cell receptor beta chain was obtained from a study of PD-1 blockade in classical Hodgkin lymphoma. Autologous stem cell transplantation was followed by relapse in every patient, and brentuximab vedotin exposure varied. The study recorded best responses of complete response, partial response or progressive disease. Study observations and caveats: Significant TCR diversity gains by C4D1 occurred in CD4+ but not CD8+ cells.

Concerning this clone itself: The antigen is unknown.

The repertoire was sequenced with immunoSEQ multiplex PCR; TCRdb's copy has only in-frame clones and lacks some. This table has under 110,000 clones, around nine tenths appearing once. The germline CDR1 and CDR2 sequences are KGHSH and LQKENI. There are 15 residues in the CDR3. The V and J ends lost 3 bases and 4 bases, in that order; junction bases with no gene match: 4. J is TRBJ2-5 and V is TRBV18; 11 positions match TRBD2. The TCR sequence derives from a human donor with classical Hodgkin lymphoma. Sequencing was performed on peripheral blood mononuclear cells (PBMCs), taken before the second cycle of nivolumab. CDR3 coding DNA: TGTGCCAGCTCACCGGGGACTAGCGGCTTAGAGACCCAGTACTTC. This translates into CASSPGTSGLETQYF.